The entry that follows covers one TCR beta chain sequence. This entry comes from a study of CD8 T cells in Susac syndrome. The CDR3 contains 15 residues. The germline CDR1 and CDR2 sequences are MGHRA and YSYEKL. V was trimmed by 2 bases and J by 8 bases, leaving 15 bases between them. Sequencing of TCR beta, carried out with a high-throughput approach, was applied to CD8+ and CD4+ T cells from the blood. The multiple sclerosis control group consisted of treatment-naive patients whose relapsing-remitting disease, which was either stable or active, fulfilled revised McDonald criteria. The authors negatively isolated CD8+ and CD4+ T cells and FACS-enriched TEMRA cells. RNA in amounts of about 0.45 to 1 ug was reverse transcribed with random hexamers. TCRdb independently ran MiXCR on the immunoSEQ multiplex PCR reads; one entry per CDR3 protein. Among hundreds of thousands of distinct CDR3 sequences listed, about 94% were seen once.

The rearrangement joins TRBV4-1 to TRBJ1-4, with D tentatively TRBD1 (5 bases). What was sequenced was CD4+ T cells from PBMCs. This TCR was sampled from a human donor with multiple sclerosis. The CDR3 reads CASSQTLQGREKLFF. For the CDR3, the DNA is TGCGCCAGCAGCCAAACTCTGCAGGGAAGGGAAAAACTGTTTTTT.